Presented here are 25 T cell receptor beta chains from one specimen sequenced in a study of cytomegalovirus exposure and HLA in healthy donors. Primers: 60 Vbeta forward and 13 Jbeta reverse. Using immunoSEQ multiplex PCR, the repertoire was profiled, and TCRdb retains in-frame clones only, with some absent. The sample includes tens of thousands of clones, 60% to 80% of them seen just once. Sequences were obtained from PBMCs. The receptors here all came from a woman in her forties or fifties in good health and CMV-seropositive.

The gene calls are TRBV7-8 and TRBJ1-1; TRBD1 is a possible D gene (5 bases). CDR3 size: 13 residues. The V end was cut by 5 bases, the J end by 1 base, with 8 bases between. Germline loops: CDR1 SGHVS, CDR2 FQNEAQ. This CDR3 is CASSLRGNTEAFF. The CDR3 region has the DNA TGTGCCAGCAGCCTAAGGGGGAACACTGAAGCTTTCTTT.

CDR3: CASSLAQGYNEQFF. CDR3 DNA sequence: TGTGCCAGCAGCCTCGCACAGGGCTATAATGAGCAGTTCTTC. The chain has TRBV28 and TRBJ2-1; possible D gene TRBD1, 6 bases. The CDR3 has 14 amino acids. Germline-derived CDR1 and CDR2 are MDHEN and SYDVKM. Trimming removed 6 bases from V and 7 bases from J, with 16 bases in between.

The count of this clone is one. The chain couples TRBV6-1 to TRBJ2-5, with TRBD2 matching over 10 bases. The better agreement between TRBJ2-7 and the DNA end casts doubt on the J call. The CDR3 loop spans 15 amino acids. Germline assignment: CDR1 MNHNS and CDR2 SASEGT. CDR3 in amino acids: CASRGQREGLAEQYF. CDR3 coding DNA: TGTGCCAGCAGGGGACAGCGGGAGGGCCTCGCCGAGCAGTACTTC.

This chain connects TRBV7-3 to TRBJ1-4; 10 nucleotides agree with TRBD1. This CDR3 spans 18 amino acids. Looked up from germline, CDR1 is SGHTA and CDR2 is FQGTGA. V trimming: 5 bases; J trimming: 2 bases; junction bases outside the gene matches: 11. The CDR3: CASSPSGTGVGTNEKLFF. The CDR3 nucleotides read TGTGCCAGCAGCCCATCCGGGACAGGGGTCGGGACTAATGAAAAACTGTTTTTT.

The chain uses TRBV5-4 and TRBJ1-6, with D perhaps TRBD1 (5 bases). Looked up from germline, CDR1 is SGHNT and CDR2 is YYREEE (reference sequence). The CDR3 totals 15 residues. V shed 1 base and J shed 7 bases, with 12 bases lying between them. CDR3 amino acids: CASSLRSTANSPLHF. CDR3 in DNA: TGTGCCAGCAGCTTGAGGTCGACAGCAAATTCACCCCTCCACTTT.

The count of this clone is one. This chain links TRBV7-2 with TRBJ1-2; 7 nucleotides align to TRBD1. V was clipped by 6 bases and J by 4 bases; unmatched bases: 8. The germline V gene encodes CDR1 SGHTA and CDR2 FQGNSA. The CDR3 covers 14 residues. Here the CDR3 DNA reads TGTGCCAGCAGTCCTACGGGGACAGTCTATGGCTACACCTTC. Its protein is CASSPTGTVYGYTF.

This clone was observed a handful of times. The chain couples TRBV19 to TRBJ2-5; TRBD1 aligns across 8 bases. TRBJ2-7 matches the DNA end more closely, so the J call is doubtful. Germline CDR1 is LNHDA and CDR2 is SQIVND (reference sequence). CDR3 length equals 15 residues. The CDR3 bases are TGTGCCAGTCGGGGACAGGCCAGTGGCCTCTACGAGCAGTACTTC. Its protein is CASRGQASGLYEQYF.

The gene calls are TRBV9 and TRBJ2-7, with 8 bases that match TRBD1. Germline V lookup: CDR1 SGDLS, CDR2 YYNGEE. The J segment lost 0 bases and the V segment lost 4 bases, leaving 9 bases of the junction unmatched. The CDR3 has 16 amino acids. The DNA of the CDR3 is TGTGCCAGCAGCCTTTCAGGACAGGGATACTCCTACGAGCAGTACTTC. Translating it yields CASSLSGQGYSYEQYF.

This clone was counted a single time. This chain connects TRBV10-1 to TRBJ1-2; D perhaps matches TRBD1 (6 bases). The CDR3 spans 13 residues. Germline assignment: CDR1 WNHNN and CDR2 SYGVQD (reference sequence). V was trimmed by 0 bases and J by 4 bases, leaving 6 bases between them. CDR3 sequence (DNA): TGCGCCAGCAGTGAGTCAGGGGGCTATGGCTACACCTTC. Its translation: CASSESGGYGYTF.

The chain joins TRBV28 to TRBJ1-2, with D tentatively TRBD1 (5 bases). This CDR3 has 15 amino acids. The V and J ends lost 0 bases and 0 bases respectively, with 8 bases between them. Germline V lookup: CDR1 MDHEN, CDR2 SYDVKM. CDR3 loop: CASSLWGRANYGYTF. In DNA form, the CDR3 reads TGTGCCAGCAGTTTATGGGGCAGGGCTAACTATGGCTACACCTTC.

The chain carries TRBV7-6 and TRBJ2-3, with 10 bases lining up with TRBD2. The germline gives CDR1 SGHVS, CDR2 FNYEAQ. The CDR3 extends over 16 amino acids. V lost 1 base to trimming and J lost 2 bases; unmatched junction nucleotides: 3. The CDR3 is CASSLGTSGSTDTQYF. The CDR3 coding sequence is TGTGCCAGCAGCTTAGGGACTAGCGGCTCCACAGATACGCAGTATTTT.

This clone was counted once. The rearrangement joins TRBV28 to TRBJ2-7; 12 bases agree with TRBD1. Trimming cost V 7 bases and J 2 bases; bases outside gene matches: 6. This CDR3 is 15 amino acids long. The V gene's germline CDR1 is MDHEN and CDR2 SYDVKM. CDR3 coding DNA: TGTGCCAGCATCAGCCGGGACAGGGGGCCCTACGAGCAGTACTTC. Translated, it gives CASISRDRGPYEQYF.

The J gene is TRBJ2-1, the V gene TRBV9; 7 bases map to TRBD1. The CDR3 spans 16 residues. CDR1 is SGDLS, CDR2 YYNGEE, per germline. Losses at the gene ends were 0 bases for V and 9 bases for J; bases not matched to a gene: 12. CDR3 DNA: TGTGCCAGCAGCGTAGGAGCTGACAGGGATCGAGTTGAGCAGTTCTTC. It codes for CASSVGADRDRVEQFF.

This sequence joins TRBV9 and TRBJ2-5; TRBD1 matches at 8 bases. CDR3 length equals 16 residues. In germline, CDR1 is SGDLS, CDR2 YYNGEE. The V and J ends lost 4 bases and 0 bases, in that order; junction bases with no gene match: 8. The chain's CDR3 is CASSTRQGRYQETQYF. CDR3 coding DNA: TGTGCCAGCAGCACACGACAGGGGCGATACCAAGAGACCCAGTACTTC.

The V call is TRBV27, the J call TRBJ1-2; no clear D. The CDR3 covers 14 residues. The V gene lost 8 bases and the J gene lost 6 bases, with 19 bases spanning the gap. Germline loops: CDR1 MNHEY, CDR2 SMNVEV (reference sequence). CDR3 residues: CASRPEGSGHGYTF. The CDR3 region has the DNA TGTGCCAGCCGCCCGGAGGGATCCGGGCATGGCTACACCTTC.

This rearrangement joins TRBV5-1 to TRBJ1-1, with 7 bases fitting TRBD1. The trim removed 4 bases at V and 1 base at J, leaving 7 bases unmatched. CDR1 and CDR2 from the germline V gene are SGHRS and YFSETQ. The CDR3 loop spans 15 amino acids. This CDR3 is CASSPIRGWNTEAFF. CDR3 sequence (DNA): TGCGCCAGCAGCCCGATCAGGGGGTGGAACACTGAAGCTTTCTTT.

The V gene is TRBV9, the J gene TRBJ1-2; D not certain. The CDR3 spans 14 residues. Germline V gene lookup returns CDR1 SGDLS and CDR2 YYNGEE. The V end lost 4 bases, the J end lost 4 bases, and 14 bases lay between the germline ends. The CDR3 coding sequence is TGTGCCAGCAGCTTGGTCGGGGAACCCTATGGCTACACCTTC. Its protein is CASSLVGEPYGYTF. The full variable domain, with the rest looked up from reference TRBV9 and TRBJ1-2, is DSGVTQTPKHLITATGQRVTLRCSPRSGDLSVYWYQQSLDQGLQFLIQYYNGEERAKGNILERFSAQQFPDLHSELNLSSLELGDSALYFCASSLVGEPYGYTFGSGTRLTVV.

This chain links TRBV7-9 with TRBJ2-1; a possible D gene is TRBD1 (6 bases). Germline values: CDR1 SEHNR, CDR2 FQNEAQ (reference sequence). V shed 5 bases and J shed 0 bases, with 8 bases lying between them. The CDR3 runs to 14 residues. The CDR3, as DNA: TGTGCCAGCAGCCTACAGGGCTCCTACAATGAGCAGTTCTTC. Protein: CASSLQGSYNEQFF.

This rearrangement joins TRBV5-4 to TRBJ2-5, with 8 bases lining up with TRBD2. The J call may be wrong; the DNA end is better matched by TRBJ2-7. The CDR3 sequence is 15 residues long. The germline CDR1 and CDR2 sequences are SGHNT and YYREEE (reference sequence). The CDR3 DNA follows: TGTGCCAGCAGCCGGGGGGGACTGAATGCCTACGAGCAGTACTTC. It codes for CASSRGGLNAYEQYF.

This clone showed up just a few times. This chain joins TRBV2 and TRBJ2-1; D perhaps matches TRBD2 (6 bases). Between the trimmed V and J ends, which lost 6 bases and 2 bases, there was a span of 8 bases. The V gene's germline CDR1 is SNHLY and CDR2 FYNNEI. The CDR3 is 13 residues long. The CDR3 DNA is TGTGCCAGCAGAGCGGGCCCCTACAATGAGCAGTTCTTC. It translates to CASRAGPYNEQFF.

This clone was detected only once. The V and J genes are TRBV25-1 and TRBJ2-2; TRBD1 matches at 7 bases. The germline V gene has CDR1 MGHDK and CDR2 SYGVNS. V dropped 8 bases and J dropped 7; count of bases not matched to a gene: 10. The CDR3 contains 14 residues. The CDR3 nucleotides read TGTGCCAGCTCGACGGGACAGACTCGCGGGGAGCTGTTTTTT. Its translation is CASSTGQTRGELFF.

V and J are TRBV7-6 and TRBJ2-1, with 12 nucleotides matching TRBD2. V shed 5 bases and J 6 bases; nucleotides not matched to a gene: 8. Germline loops: CDR1 SGHVS, CDR2 FNYEAQ. This CDR3 has 16 amino acids. The chain's CDR3 is CASSLRLAGEFNEQFF. CDR3 nucleotide sequence: TGTGCCAGCAGCCTCAGACTAGCGGGAGAGTTCAATGAGCAGTTCTTC.

The chain uses TRBV30 and TRBJ2-1; 9 bases match TRBD1. Trimming took 5 bases from V and 4 from J; bases not matched to a gene: 6. The CDR3 extends over 14 amino acids. The germline V gene encodes CDR1 GTSNPN and CDR2 SVGIG (reference sequence). The CDR3 DNA reads as TGTGCCTGGTCGAGGGGACAGGGATACAATGAGCAGTTCTTC. Its translation: CAWSRGQGYNEQFF.

The chain links TRBV5-1 to TRBJ2-5; 7 bases fit TRBD1. J gave up 5 bases and V 2 bases, and 9 bases lay outside the gene matches. Germline CDR1 and CDR2: SGHRS and YFSETQ. The length of the CDR3 is 15 residues. The CDR3 DNA is TGCGCCAGCAGCTTAAGGGACAGCTTGGAGGAGACCCAGTACTTC. This translates into CASSLRDSLEETQYF. Full variable domain (rest looked up from reference TRBV5-1 and TRBJ2-5): KAGVTQTPRYLIKTRGQQVTLSCSPISGHRSVSWYQQTPGQGLQFLFEYFSETQRNKGNFPGRFSGRQFSNSRSEMNVSTLELGDSALYLCASSLRDSLEETQYFGPGTRLLVL.

This chain uses TRBV27 with TRBJ2-7, with D perhaps TRBD2 (6 bases). The CDR3 totals 14 residues. The germline V gene has CDR1 MNHEY and CDR2 SMNVEV (reference sequence). The ends were cut back, 2 bases at V and 6 bases at J, with 14 bases in the middle. CDR3 in amino acids: CASSLGGAYSEQYF. The CDR3 DNA reads TGTGCCAGCAGTTTAGGCGGGGCCTACTCCGAGCAGTACTTC.